The 15 T cell receptor beta chains below were found in one sample sequenced in a study of cytomegalovirus exposure and HLA in healthy donors (dated by TCRdb to 2016 to 2017). The library relied on the immunoSEQ multiplex PCR assay. For the multiplex PCR, a mixture combining 60 forward primers for TCR Vbeta segments and 13 reverse primers for TCR Jbeta segments was used. The immuneACCESS repertoire file appears here via TCRdb, limited to in-frame rearrangements. These files lack a portion of the clones; in checked studies, under half of the deficit traces to unresolved V genes, and the cause of the others is not known. This sample is represented by tens of thousands of clones; approximately 84% of them were singletons. 2.1% of the sample lies in the top ten. The sequenced sample consisted of PBMCs. The receptors were sampled from a young man in good health and CMV-seronegative.

The rearrangement uses TRBV30 and TRBJ2-7, with TRBD2 as a possible D gene (5 bases). The V and J ends lost 1 base and 5 bases respectively, with 18 bases between them. Germline values: CDR1 GTSNPN, CDR2 SVGIG (reference sequence). The CDR3 loop spans 15 amino acids. CDR3 sequence (DNA): TGTGCCTGGAGTGGGGCGTCGGGGAGATACCACGAGCAGTACTTC. This translates into CAWSGASGRYHEQYF.

This clone was recorded only once. The junction does not match germline at one end; this may be a read error. The J gene is TRBJ2-2, the V gene TRBV11-2; 8 bases are shared with TRBD2. The germline V gene encodes CDR1 SGHAT and CDR2 FQNNGV. This CDR3 has 15 residues. CDR3 DNA sequence: TGTGCCAGCACCTTAACTAGCGGATTCACCGGGGAGCTGTTTTTT. This translates into CASTLTSGFTGELFF.

In nucleotides, the CDR3 is TGTGCCAGCAGCTTGGGGGCAGGGGCCACAGATACGCAGTATTTT. Translation: CASSLGAGATDTQYF. V usage is TRBV5-4 and J usage is TRBJ2-3, with D possibly being TRBD1 (6 bases). CDR1 is SGHNT and CDR2 is YYREEE in the germline V gene (reference sequence). CDR3 length: 15 residues. V was shortened by 0 bases and J by 2 bases, with 10 bases between the two germline ends.

The CDR3 spells CASRETGWDTQYF. CDR3 in DNA: TGTGCCAGCAGAGAAACAGGGTGGGATACGCAGTATTTT. The chain couples TRBV6-5 to TRBJ2-3; D is perhaps TRBD1 (6 bases). Germline V gene data show CDR1 as MNHEY and CDR2 as SVGAGI. The CDR3 is 13 amino acids. The V gene lost 6 bases and the J gene lost 6 bases, with 13 bases spanning the gap.

This clone was counted once. This chain uses TRBV5-1 with TRBJ2-1; D remains unclear. CDR3 length: 11 residues. V was clipped by 3 bases and J by 6 bases, with 4 bases between them. CDR1 and CDR2 from the germline V gene are SGHRS and YFSETQ. The CDR3 protein is CASSSGNEQFF. The DNA of the CDR3 is TGCGCCAGCAGCTCGGGCAATGAGCAGTTCTTC.

The V call is TRBV7-3, the J call TRBJ2-2; TRBD2 matches at 7 bases. The CDR3 has 14 amino acids. Germline V gene data show CDR1 as SGHTA and CDR2 as FQGTGA. V dropped 1 base and J dropped 5; count of bases not matched to a gene: 1. The CDR3 bases are TGTGCCAGCAGCTTAATGCGGGAGACCGGGGAGCTGTTTTTT. It translates to CASSLMRETGELFF.

This rearrangement joins TRBV6-6 to TRBJ1-1; TRBD1 might be the D (5 bases). The CDR3 totals 12 residues. Germline values: CDR1 MNHNY, CDR2 SVGAGI (reference sequence). V lost 4 bases and J lost 6, with 9 bases in between. The chain's CDR3 is CASSWSTAEAFF. In nucleotides, the CDR3 is TGTGCCAGCAGTTGGTCGACAGCTGAAGCTTTCTTT.

This chain joins TRBV5-8 and TRBJ1-5; 9 positions match TRBD1. Trimming cost V 3 bases and J 6 bases; bases outside gene matches: 7. CDR3 length equals 15 residues. The germline CDR1 and CDR2 sequences are SGHTS and YDEGEE. The CDR3: CASSWKDRGRQPQHF. The CDR3 nucleotides read TGTGCCAGCAGCTGGAAGGACAGGGGACGTCAGCCCCAGCATTTT. Variable domain in full (rest from reference TRBV5-8 and TRBJ1-5): EAGVTQSPTHLIKTRGQQATLRCSPISGHTSVYWYQQALGLGLQFLLWYDEGEERNRGNFPPRFSGRQFPNYSSELNVNALELEDSALYLCASSWKDRGRQPQHFGDGTRLSIL.

The V call is TRBV28, the J call TRBJ2-3; 8 bases agree with TRBD1. The J segment lost 1 base and the V segment lost 5 bases, leaving 5 bases of the junction unmatched. CDR1 and CDR2 from the germline V gene are MDHEN and SYDVKM. There are 15 residues in the CDR3. CDR3 in DNA: TGTGCCAGCAGTCAGGGGGCATCTGGCACAGATACGCAGTATTTT. This encodes CASSQGASGTDTQYF.

This clone was found a few times. The rearrangement links TRBV30 to TRBJ1-5; TRBD1 aligns across 7 bases. Germline V gives CDR1 GTSNPN, CDR2 SVGIG (reference sequence). Trimming at V came to 1 base and at J to 12 bases, leaving 3 bases not matched to a gene. This CDR3 has 11 residues. CDR3 nucleotide sequence: TGTGCCTGGAGTGCCGGACAGGACCAGCATTTT. It specifies CAWSAGQDQHF.

The genes are TRBV10-1 and TRBJ2-3; D ambiguous. The germline V gene has CDR1 WNHNN and CDR2 SYGVQD (reference sequence). Trimming pared 2 bases from V and 0 bases from J, leaving 12 bases between. The CDR3 has 16 amino acids. The CDR3 loop is CASSELGGVSTDTQYF. CDR3 DNA: TGCGCCAGCAGTGAGCTAGGCGGCGTTAGCACAGATACGCAGTATTTT.

J is TRBJ1-1 and V is TRBV5-1; D unclear. Germline V lookup: CDR1 SGHRS, CDR2 YFSETQ. The CDR3 consists of 15 residues. V was trimmed by 4 bases and J by 0 bases, leaving 13 bases between them. CDR3 residues: CASSESGGVNTEAFF. The CDR3 coding sequence is TGCGCCAGCAGCGAATCGGGCGGGGTGAACACTGAAGCTTTCTTT.

This clone was observed a single time. The chain uses TRBV18 and TRBJ2-3; D is unclear. The CDR3 has 15 residues. Trimming took off 1 base at V and 3 bases at J, with 11 bases between the two ends. CDR1 and CDR2 from the germline V gene are KGHSH and LQKENI. CDR3 in amino acids: CASSPRLVGTDTQYF. The DNA of the CDR3 is TGTGCCAGCTCACCACGGCTAGTTGGTACAGATACGCAGTATTTT. The variable domain in full, with the rest retrieved from reference TRBV18 and TRBJ2-3, is NAGVMQNPRHLVRRRGQEARLRCSPMKGHSHVYWYRQLPEEGLKFMVYLQKENIIDESGMPKERFSAEFPKEGPSILRIQQVVRGDSAAYFCASSPRLVGTDTQYFGPGTRLTVL.

This rearrangement joins TRBV7-3 to TRBJ2-1; 12 nucleotides align to TRBD2. Germline CDR1 reads SGHTA; CDR2 reads FQGTGA. The CDR3 contains 17 residues. Trimming at V came to 5 bases and at J to 4 bases, leaving 9 bases not matched to a gene. CDR3 DNA sequence: TGTGCCAGCAGCCTGGGGCCGACTAGCGGGAGTTACAATGAGCAGTTCTTC. It translates to CASSLGPTSGSYNEQFF.

V is TRBV29-1 and J is TRBJ2-2, with 12 bases lining up with TRBD2. The CDR3 extends over 15 amino acids. V gave up 7 bases and J gave up 3 bases; unmatched junction bases: 6. Germline V CDR1 and CDR2: SQVTM, ANQGSEA. In DNA, the CDR3 is TGCAGCGCCGGGCGACTAGCGGGAGACACCGGGGAGCTGTTTTTT. Translated, it gives CSAGRLAGDTGELFF.